This T cell receptor (beta chain) originates from a study of CD8 T cells in ankylosing spondylitis. Study-wide results and caveats: Disease-linked clones were reportedly significantly enriched in matched ankylosing spondylitis synovial fluid. In reactive arthritis synovial fluid and blood, some motif variants had been reported before. Apparently characteristic of ankylosing spondylitis blood was a TCR beta motif (under ten highly homologous variants).

It was by quantitative 5'-RACE with molecular barcodes that TCR beta libraries were made. TCRdb re-called the 5' RACE reads with MiXCR, one entry per CDR3 protein. The table records around 130,000 distinct CDR3 sequences, 7% of them present only once. This clonotype was picked up many times. Its antigen is unknown. Trimming cost V 3 bases and J 2 bases, with 7 bases left between them. CDR3 size: 14 residues. CDR1 and CDR2 (germline): SGHTA, FQGNSA. The rearrangement joins TRBV7-2 to TRBJ2-2; perhaps TRBD2 as D (5 bases). The sequence derives from a male donor with ankylosing spondylitis or in good health (not recorded which). The sample was blood, either unsorted or a sorted T cell fraction (not recorded which). CDR3 DNA sequence: TGTGCCAGCAGCTTCGGACTCAACACCGGGGAGCTGTTTTTT. This gives the protein CASSFGLNTGELFF.